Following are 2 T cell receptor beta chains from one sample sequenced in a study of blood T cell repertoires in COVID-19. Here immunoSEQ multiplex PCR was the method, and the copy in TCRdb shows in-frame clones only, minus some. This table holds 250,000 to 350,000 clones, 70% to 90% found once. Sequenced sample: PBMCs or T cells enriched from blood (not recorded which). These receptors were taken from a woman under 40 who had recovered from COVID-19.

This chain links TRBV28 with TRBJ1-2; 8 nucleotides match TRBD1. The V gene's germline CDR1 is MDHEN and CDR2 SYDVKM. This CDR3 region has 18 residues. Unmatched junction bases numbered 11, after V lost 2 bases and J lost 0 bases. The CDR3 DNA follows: TGTGCCAGCAGTTTAACTCACAGGACAGGGCTCCCTAACTATGGCTACACCTTC. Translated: CASSLTHRTGLPNYGYTF.

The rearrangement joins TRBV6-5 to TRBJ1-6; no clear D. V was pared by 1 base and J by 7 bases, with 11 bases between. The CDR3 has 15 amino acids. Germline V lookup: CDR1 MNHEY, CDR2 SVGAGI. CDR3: CASSYLLQVNSPLHF. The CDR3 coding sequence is TGTGCCAGCAGTTACTTACTCCAGGTCAATTCACCCCTCCACTTT.